The entry below describes one TCR beta chain. Losses at the gene ends were 4 bases for V and 3 bases for J; bases not matched to a gene: 0. Per germline, CDR1 MGHDK and CDR2 SYGVNS. This CDR3 contains 14 residues. The data are from a study of PD-L1 blockade in urothelial cancer. Looking at the study overall: Prior chemotherapy ranged from 0 to 3 regimens per patient. Analysis of the blood was performed 3 weeks (second dose) and 6 weeks after treatment start. A median blood sample held roughly 150,000 T cells and under 85,000 unique TCRs.

Time point specified: peripheral blood 6 weeks after treatment start. Produced via immunoSEQ multiplex PCR; TCRdb's table is partial and in-frame only. This sample has 100,000 to 150,000 clones, with about 84% found just once. The chain carries TRBV25-1 and TRBJ2-2, with 9 bases lining up with TRBD1. Here the sequenced sample was PBMCs, taken around atezolizumab (anti-PD-L1) treatment. This TCR was recovered from a man in his fifties or sixties with urothelial cancer. The CDR3 here is CASSGDRDTGELFF. CDR3 coding DNA: TGTGCCAGCAGTGGGGACAGGGACACCGGGGAGCTGTTTTTT.